The 18 T cell receptor beta chains presented below share a single source sample, sequenced in a study of cytomegalovirus exposure and HLA in healthy donors. The PCR used 60 Vbeta and 13 Jbeta primers. The table came from immunoSEQ multiplex PCR; TCRdb's copy has only in-frame clones and leaves some out. The sample consists of about 110,000 clones, approximately 60% of them appearing once. Sequenced material: PBMCs. The receptors stem from a woman in her twenties or thirties in good health and CMV-seronegative.

The chain couples TRBV6-1 to TRBJ1-1; 7 nucleotides match TRBD1. Germline CDR1 reads MNHNS; CDR2 reads SASEGT. This CDR3 contains 13 residues. Trimming cost V 9 bases and J 5 bases; bases outside gene matches: 9. The CDR3 coding sequence is TGTGCCAGTAGACCCGACAGGGAGACTGAAGCTTTCTTT. It specifies CASRPDRETEAFF.

The V gene is TRBV14, the J gene TRBJ2-1; tentative D call: TRBD1 (6 bases). The V and J ends lost 3 bases and 3 bases respectively, with 15 bases between them. Per the germline V gene, CDR1 is SGHDN and CDR2 is FVKESK. The CDR3 covers 16 residues. CDR3 DNA sequence: TGTGCCAGCAGCCACCTACAGGGCCCGGGCTACAATGAGCAGTTCTTC. Encoded protein: CASSHLQGPGYNEQFF.

This clone was detected only a few times. V and J are TRBV5-1 and TRBJ2-1; 8 nucleotides line up with TRBD1. With V trimmed by 4 bases and J by 6 bases, 9 bases remained unmatched. Germline loops: CDR1 SGHRS, CDR2 YFSETQ. CDR3 length: 15 amino acids. This CDR3 is CASSISGQAPNEQFF. The CDR3 DNA reads as TGCGCCAGCAGCATCTCGGGACAGGCACCCAATGAGCAGTTCTTC.

This clone was recorded a few times. The chain recombines TRBV30 with TRBJ2-7, with 10 bases fitting TRBD2. The CDR3 spans 16 residues. The germline gives CDR1 GTSNPN, CDR2 SVGIG (reference sequence). Trimming at V came to 4 bases and at J to 0 bases, leaving 9 bases not matched to a gene. The CDR3 DNA reads as TGTGCCTGGACTAGCGGGAGATTACTAAGCTCCTACGAGCAGTACTTC. This translates into CAWTSGRLLSSYEQYF. Variable domain in full (rest from reference TRBV30 and TRBJ2-7): SQTIHQWPATLVQPVGSPLSLECTVEGTSNPNLYWYRQAAGRGLQLLFYSVGIGQISSEVPQNLSASRPQDRQFILSSKKLLLSDSGFYLCAWTSGRLLSSYEQYFGPGTRLTVT.

This clone was detected a few times. The V and J genes are TRBV25-1 and TRBJ2-7, with D possibly matching TRBD2 (6 bases). This CDR3 has 11 residues. From germline, CDR1 is MGHDK and CDR2 SYGVNS. Trimming removed 7 bases from V and 3 bases from J, with 7 bases in between. In DNA, the CDR3 is TGTGCCAGCACCGGGAGCTACGAGCAGTACTTC. This sequence encodes CASTGSYEQYF.

V and J are TRBV6-6 and TRBJ1-6, with 7 bases fitting TRBD1. V lost 2 bases, J lost 3 bases, and 4 bases stayed unmatched. From germline, CDR1 is MNHNY and CDR2 SVGAGI (reference sequence). This CDR3 comprises 16 residues. Written as DNA, the CDR3 is TGTGCCAGCAGTTACGGGACAGCAATCTATAATTCACCCCTCCACTTT. Encoded protein: CASSYGTAIYNSPLHF.

This clone was seen only once. The junction differs from germline at one of its ends, possibly a read error. The chain has TRBV2 and TRBJ2-3; tentative D call: TRBD1 (6 bases). In germline, CDR1 is SNHLY, CDR2 FYNNEI. The CDR3 is 16 residues long. CDR3 DNA sequence: TGTGCCAGCAGTAAAGCGGACAGTTCTAGCACAGATACGCAGTATTTT. Amino acids: CASSKADSSSTDTQYF.

V gene TRBV23-1 combines with J gene TRBJ2-7, with 9 bases aligning to TRBD1. TRBV23-1 counts as an open reading frame of uncertain function. V lost 2 bases, J lost 6 bases, and 11 bases stayed unmatched. The CDR3 totals 16 residues. The CDR3 loop reads CASSQAWGTGSSEQYF. The CDR3 DNA is TGCGCCAGCAGTCAAGCCTGGGGGACAGGGAGTTCCGAGCAGTACTTC.

This chain uses TRBV27 with TRBJ1-1; D call uncertain. The CDR3 has 14 amino acids. The germline V gene encodes CDR1 MNHEY and CDR2 SMNVEV (reference sequence). Trimming took off 5 bases at V and 0 bases at J, with 10 bases between the two ends. The CDR3 sequence is CASSLHDMNTEAFF. The CDR3 coding sequence is TGTGCCAGCAGTCTACATGACATGAACACTGAAGCTTTCTTT.

The rearrangement links TRBV6-1 to TRBJ1-6, with D perhaps matching TRBD1 (6 bases). V was shortened by 3 bases and J by 5 bases, with 11 bases between the two germline ends. The CDR3 covers 15 residues. Germline V gives CDR1 MNHNS, CDR2 SASEGT. The CDR3 spells CASSEGSGDNSPLHF. As DNA, the CDR3 is TGTGCCAGCAGTGAGGGGTCAGGGGATAATTCACCCCTCCACTTT.

This clone was counted a few times. The CDR3 nucleotides read TGTGCCAGCAGCTTGGGAGGCAGGGCCTACGAGCAGTACTTC. As protein: CASSLGGRAYEQYF. The rearrangement uses TRBV5-6 and TRBJ2-7; tentative D call: TRBD1 (5 bases). CDR1 is SGHDT, CDR2 YYEEEE, per germline. CDR3 length: 14 amino acids. Trimming took off 0 bases at V and 2 bases at J, with 9 bases between the two ends. Based on the CDR3 plus reference TRBV5-6 and TRBJ2-7, the full variable domain is DAGVTQSPTHLIKTRGQQVTLRCSPKSGHDTVSWYQQALGQGPQFIFQYYEEEERQRGNFPDRFSGHQFPNYSSELNVNALLLGDSALYLCASSLGGRAYEQYFGPGTRLTVT.

The chain joins TRBV27 to TRBJ2-6; a weak D match, TRBD1 (5 bases). V was shortened by 5 bases and J by 2 bases, with 13 bases between the two germline ends. Germline lookup yields CDR1 MNHEY and CDR2 SMNVEV (reference sequence). The CDR3 totals 16 residues. The CDR3 sequence is CASSILQATGANVLTF. The DNA of the CDR3 is TGTGCCAGCAGTATTCTACAGGCTACTGGGGCCAACGTCCTGACTTTC. Filled out from reference TRBV27 and TRBJ2-6, the complete variable domain reads EAQVTQNPRYLITVTGKKLTVTCSQNMNHEYMSWYRQDPGLGLRQIYYSMNVEVTDKGDVPEGYKVSRKEKRNFPLILESPSPNQTSLYFCASSILQATGANVLTFGAGSRLTVL.

The chain joins TRBV7-9 to TRBJ2-1, with 11 positions matching TRBD2. CDR3 size: 18 residues. Germline-derived CDR1 and CDR2 are SEHNR and FQNEAQ (reference sequence). J was trimmed by 4 bases and V by 4 bases; bases with no gene match: 12. This chain's CDR3 is CASSSRGASGRRYNEQFF. CDR3 in DNA: TGTGCCAGCAGCTCCCGAGGGGCTAGCGGGAGGAGGTACAATGAGCAGTTCTTC.

This clone turned up a few times. A read error may account for a junction end that differs from germline. The chain recombines TRBV6-1 with TRBJ2-7, with 14 bases fitting TRBD2. This CDR3 contains 15 residues. CDR1 MNHNS and CDR2 SASEGT come from the germline V gene. In DNA, the CDR3 is TGTGCCAGCAGTGTAACTTCGGGACTAGCGGGAGAACAGGGCTTC. Protein product: CASSVTSGLAGEQGF.

This clone was detected only a few times. The rearrangement uses TRBV29-1 and TRBJ2-3; TRBD2 matches 12 bases. V was clipped by 8 bases and J by 5 bases; unmatched bases: 5. The germline CDR1 and CDR2 sequences are SQVTM and ANQGSEA. The length of the CDR3 is 13 residues. CDR3 bases: TGCAGCTCGCGACTAGCGGGAGTAGATACGCAGTATTTT. It is translated as CSSRLAGVDTQYF.

The J gene is TRBJ2-1, the V gene TRBV4-1, with TRBD1 as a possible D gene (6 bases). V shed 2 bases and J shed 5 bases, with 22 bases lying between them. CDR3 length equals 18 residues. Germline V gene lookup returns CDR1 MGHRA and CDR2 YSYEKL. The CDR3 loop reads CASSQIGEKKRDNNEQFF. CDR3 nucleotides: TGCGCCAGCAGCCAAATAGGAGAGAAAAAACGGGACAACAATGAGCAGTTCTTC.

This clone was found a few times. V usage is TRBV9 and J usage is TRBJ1-1; D gene ambiguous. This CDR3 has 15 amino acids. Germline CDR1 and CDR2: SGDLS and YYNGEE. V lost 4 bases and J lost 0, with 13 bases in between. The CDR3 coding sequence is TGTGCCAGCAGCCCCATGGGGAGTTTGAACACTGAAGCTTTCTTT. It codes for CASSPMGSLNTEAFF.

The rearrangement links TRBV11-3 to TRBJ2-2, with a weak D call TRBD1 (5 bases). CDR1 and CDR2 (germline): SGHNT, YENEEA. V lost 1 base and J lost 6, with 12 bases in between. The CDR3 is made up of 15 amino acids. CDR3 nucleotide sequence: TGTGCCAGCAGCTTAGGTGGGGCAGGGCCCGGGGAGCTGTTTTTT. It is translated as CASSLGGAGPGELFF.